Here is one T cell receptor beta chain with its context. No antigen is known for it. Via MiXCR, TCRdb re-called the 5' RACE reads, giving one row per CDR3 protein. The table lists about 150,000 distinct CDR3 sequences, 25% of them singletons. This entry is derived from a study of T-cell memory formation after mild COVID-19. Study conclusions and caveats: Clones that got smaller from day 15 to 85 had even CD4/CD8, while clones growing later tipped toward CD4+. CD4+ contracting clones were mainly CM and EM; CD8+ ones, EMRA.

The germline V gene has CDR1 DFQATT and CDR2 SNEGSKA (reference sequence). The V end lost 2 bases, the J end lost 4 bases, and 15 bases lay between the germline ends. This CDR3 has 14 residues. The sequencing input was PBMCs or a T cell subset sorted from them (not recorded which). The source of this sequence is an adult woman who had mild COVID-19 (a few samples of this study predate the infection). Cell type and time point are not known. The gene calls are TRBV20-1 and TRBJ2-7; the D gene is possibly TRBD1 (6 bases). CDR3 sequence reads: CSARSPGTLYEQYF. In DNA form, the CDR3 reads TGCAGTGCTAGAAGCCCCGGGACATTGTACGAGCAGTACTTC.